This TCR beta chain emerged from a study of blood T cells in healthy people across ages. A sample-barcoded 5' primer and a J-beta primer mix were used in a second PCR of roughly 7 to 11 cycles. MiXCR was run by TCRdb on the 5' RACE reads, yielding one entry per CDR3 protein. The sample contains 950,000 to 1,200,000 distinct CDR3 sequences, 35% to 45% of which appear only once. The CDR3 is 16 residues long. In germline, CDR1 is LGHNA, CDR2 YNFKEQ. The V segment lost 0 bases and the J segment 8 bases; nucleotides outside the gene matches: 3. The table lists this clonotype with a few counts. The rearrangement joins TRBV4-2 to TRBJ1-6; 11 nucleotides match TRBD1. The specimen was blood. The source of this sequence is a man younger than 35 in good health. The CDR3 is CASSQDPGQGDSPLHF. CDR3 nucleotides: TGTGCCAGCAGCCAAGATCCGGGACAGGGGGATTCACCCCTCCACTTT.